This TCR beta chain came from a study of blood T cell repertoires in COVID-19. Across the whole study: Sites across the United States, Italy and Spain contributed samples from acute and convalescent COVID-19. The analysed material was cDNA or gDNA that came from T cells, B-cell-depleted T cells, or PBMCs.

The CDR3 is made up of 15 amino acids. Germline CDR1 reads LGHDT; CDR2 reads YNNKEL (reference sequence). Trimming cost V 2 bases and J 8 bases; bases outside gene matches: 5. Original processing methods: Nucleated cell counts were estimated from reference gene primer amplification. Only in-frame clones appear in the TCRdb table, and some are missing; sequencing was by immunoSEQ multiplex PCR. V and J calls and clone size are given by that table; D and trimming were obtained from the DNA. The sample records about 69,000 clones, 75% to 85% being singletons. The chain carries TRBV3-1 (or the pseudogene TRBV3-2) and TRBJ1-6, with 8 bases aligning to TRBD1. The TCR originated in a human donor in a cohort sampled during active COVID-19. Sequencing was done on a sample of peripheral blood. CDR3: CASSQRLTGDSPLHF. The CDR3 coding sequence is TGTGCCAGCAGCCAAAGACTGACAGGGGATTCACCCCTCCACTTT.